One sample yielded the 27 T cell receptor beta chains listed below, sequenced in a study of blood T cell repertoires in COVID-19. The repertoire was sequenced with immunoSEQ multiplex PCR; TCRdb's copy has only in-frame clones and lacks some. The sample has roughly 200,000 clones, 83% seen once; the top ten hold over 0.95%. The sequenced sample was peripheral blood. These receptors came from a woman aged 25 to 39 with COVID-19, enrolled during active disease.

This rearrangement joins TRBV5-4 to TRBJ1-3; D may be TRBD1 (6 bases). In germline, CDR1 is SGHNT, CDR2 YYREEE (reference sequence). The CDR3 totals 14 residues. The germline V and J ends were trimmed by 4 bases and 2 bases, with 10 bases remaining between them. CDR3 DNA sequence: TGTGCCAGCAGCCTTCGACAGGCTGGAAACACCATATATTTT. Translating gives CASSLRQAGNTIYF.

This clone occurred once. The gene calls are TRBV18 and TRBJ1-3; no definite D call. The CDR3 sequence is 14 residues long. CDR1 and CDR2 from the germline V gene are KGHSH and LQKENI. Trimming stripped 6 bases from V and 0 bases from J, with 9 bases between. The chain's CDR3 is CASSPGVSGNTIYF. The CDR3 DNA is TGTGCCAGCTCCCCCGGGGTCTCTGGAAACACCATATATTTT.

This chain joins TRBV7-2 and TRBJ1-3, with D perhaps TRBD1 (5 bases). Germline CDR1 reads SGHTA; CDR2 reads FQGNSA. Trimming cost V 1 base and J 4 bases, with 5 bases left between them. The CDR3 loop spans 13 amino acids. This CDR3 is CASSLGQGNTIYF. The CDR3 coding sequence is TGTGCCAGCAGCTTAGGACAGGGAAACACCATATATTTT.

CDR3 in amino acids: CASSLGSGGRRDTQYF. The CDR3 DNA sequence: TGCGCCAGCAGCTTGGGTAGCGGGGGGCGTCGAGATACGCAGTATTTT. The chain uses TRBV5-1 and TRBJ2-3, with 10 bases aligning to TRBD2. CDR1 is SGHRS, CDR2 YFSETQ, per germline. The ends lost 0 bases at V and 5 bases at J; junction bases unmatched: 6. The CDR3 has 16 residues.

The chain employs TRBV16 and TRBJ1-1; no reliable D call. V was clipped by 0 bases and J by 1 base, with 6 bases between them. The CDR3 sequence is 14 residues long. CDR1 and CDR2 (germline): KGHSY, FQNENV. CDR3 residues: CASSQSSENTEAFF. Written as DNA, the CDR3 is TGTGCCAGCAGCCAATCATCAGAGAACACTGAAGCTTTCTTT.

The genes are TRBV4-1 and TRBJ2-5; 7 bases align to TRBD1. Unmatched junction bases numbered 1, after V lost 4 bases and J lost 2 bases. The CDR3 consists of 13 residues. Germline V gives CDR1 MGHRA, CDR2 YSYEKL. The CDR3 region has the DNA TGCGCCAGCAGCCCACAGGGGCAAGAGACCCAGTACTTC. This translates into CASSPQGQETQYF.

This clone was counted between two and nine times. This rearrangement joins TRBV9 to TRBJ1-3; TRBD1 matches at 9 bases. Looked up from germline, CDR1 is SGDLS and CDR2 is YYNGEE. The CDR3 covers 17 residues. Trimming took 4 bases from V and 0 from J; bases not matched to a gene: 8. CDR3 nucleotides: TGTGCCAGCAGCCCTTGGACAGGGGTGAACTCTGGAAACACCATATATTTT. Protein product: CASSPWTGVNSGNTIYF.

The chain couples TRBV18 to TRBJ2-5; no definite D call. V was trimmed by 3 bases and J by 4 bases, leaving 9 bases between them. Germline assignment: CDR1 KGHSH and CDR2 LQKENI. The CDR3 has 13 residues. The CDR3 bases are TGTGCCAGCTCACCCGGCGGCGGAGAGACCCAGTACTTC. This translates into CASSPGGGETQYF.

With regard to this clone: The germline gene is not matched at one end of the junction; a read error may be the cause. The V and J genes are TRBV3-1 (or the pseudogene TRBV3-2) and TRBJ2-1; TRBD2 aligns across 7 bases. The CDR3 is 12 residues long. Per the germline V gene, CDR1 is LGHDT and CDR2 is YNNKEL (reference sequence). CDR3: CASSQVTGGGVF. The CDR3 coding sequence is TGTGCCAGCAGCCAAGTGACGGGAGGAGGGGTCTTC.

This chain joins TRBV4-3 and TRBJ2-5; D not certain. CDR1 and CDR2 (germline): LGHNA, YSLEER. The CDR3 contains 16 residues. Trimming left V 1 base short and J 5 bases short, with 17 bases between. In nucleotides, the CDR3 is TGCGCCAGCAGCCAAGGGATCGCTACCTCCGGGGAGACCCAGTACTTC. This codes for CASSQGIATSGETQYF.

This chain uses TRBV4-3 with TRBJ1-2; 7 nucleotides align to TRBD1. J was trimmed by 7 bases and V by 3 bases; bases with no gene match: 11. Per germline, CDR1 LGHNA and CDR2 YSLEER. The CDR3 length is 15 residues. CDR3 region: CASSQDRQGMGGYTF. CDR3 bases: TGCGCCAGCAGCCAGGATCGACAGGGAATGGGTGGCTACACCTTC.

This chain connects TRBV9 to TRBJ2-5, with D perhaps TRBD2 (7 bases). CDR1 is SGDLS, CDR2 YYNGEE, per germline. The CDR3 loop spans 14 amino acids. V lost 0 bases and J lost 4, with 10 bases in between. CDR3 region: CASSVGGGGETQYF. CDR3 coding DNA: TGTGCCAGCAGCGTAGGGGGGGGCGGAGAGACCCAGTACTTC.

This chain connects TRBV7-3 to TRBJ2-1, with 10 bases matching TRBD2. In germline, CDR1 is SGHTA, CDR2 FQGTGA. V shed 3 bases and J 6 bases; nucleotides not matched to a gene: 8. The CDR3 totals 16 residues. CDR3 coding DNA: TGTGCCAGCAGCTTTACCCAAGCGGGAGGGATCAATGAGCAGTTCTTC. It codes for CASSFTQAGGINEQFF.

V and J are TRBV7-6 and TRBJ1-1, with 7 bases fitting TRBD1. In germline, CDR1 is SGHVS, CDR2 FNYEAQ. V was clipped by 5 bases and J by 3 bases; unmatched bases: 3. The CDR3 is made up of 13 amino acids. Written as DNA, the CDR3 is TGTGCCAGCAGCCCTACAGGGGACACTGAAGCTTTCTTT. It yields the protein CASSPTGDTEAFF.

In this sample, this clone turned up a few times. The rearrangement joins TRBV30 to TRBJ1-5; D perhaps matches TRBD1 (5 bases). Germline values: CDR1 GTSNPN, CDR2 SVGIG (reference sequence). The CDR3 totals 13 residues. Trimming removed 2 bases from V and 6 bases from J, with 11 bases in between. The CDR3 loop reads CAWSTRATQPQHF. CDR3 sequence (DNA): TGTGCCTGGAGTACCAGGGCTACTCAGCCCCAGCATTTT.

The genes are TRBV6-6 and TRBJ1-6, with 10 bases matching TRBD1. Looked up from germline, CDR1 is MNHNY and CDR2 is SVGAGI (reference sequence). The CDR3 sequence is 14 residues long. With V trimmed by 6 bases and J by 14 bases, 10 bases remained unmatched. CDR3 loop: CASRDRGAVTALHF. CDR3 sequence (DNA): TGTGCCAGCAGGGACAGGGGGGCTGTGACGGCCCTCCACTTT.

V and J are TRBV19 and TRBJ2-3; the match to TRBD1 covers 10 bases. Per the germline V gene, CDR1 is LNHDA and CDR2 is SQIVND (reference sequence). J lost 1 base, V lost 3 bases, and 1 base had no gene match. The CDR3 covers 15 residues. The DNA of the CDR3 is TGTGCCAGTAGTATGGGGACAGGGGGCACAGATACGCAGTATTTT. Amino acids: CASSMGTGGTDTQYF.

The chain recombines TRBV7-2 with TRBJ1-1, with 7 bases that match TRBD1. Losses at the gene ends were 5 bases for V and 8 bases for J; bases not matched to a gene: 8. Germline lookup yields CDR1 SGHTA and CDR2 FQGNSA. The CDR3 loop spans 13 amino acids. The CDR3 here is CASSLKGAEEAFF. CDR3 bases: TGTGCCAGCAGCCTAAAGGGGGCGGAAGAAGCTTTCTTT.

The chain recombines TRBV7-8 with TRBJ2-5, with TRBD2 matching over 14 bases. Trimming at V came to 1 base and at J to 3 bases, leaving 16 bases not matched to a gene. Germline V gene sequence: CDR1 SGHVS, CDR2 FQNEAQ. The CDR3 runs to 21 residues. The CDR3 sequence: CASSLVYYGIGLAGGKETQYF. CDR3 nucleotide sequence: TGTGCCAGCAGCTTAGTCTACTATGGGATTGGACTAGCGGGGGGTAAAGAGACCCAGTACTTC.

This chain connects TRBV2 to TRBJ2-2; 9 bases fit TRBD1. The CDR3 length is 15 residues. Germline V gives CDR1 SNHLY, CDR2 FYNNEI. J lost 3 bases, V lost 4 bases, and 3 bases had no gene match. As DNA, the CDR3 is TGTGCCAGCAGTGTCAGGACAGGGGACACCGGGGAGCTGTTTTTT. Translation gives CASSVRTGDTGELFF.

The chain uses TRBV19 and TRBJ1-4; 8 bases line up with TRBD1. With V trimmed by 2 bases and J by 5 bases, 7 bases remained unmatched. From germline, CDR1 is LNHDA and CDR2 SQIVND (reference sequence). This CDR3 contains 16 residues. CDR3 nucleotide sequence: TGTGCCAGTAGTATAACAGGGGGACCGACGAATGAAAAACTGTTTTTT. Protein product: CASSITGGPTNEKLFF.

This clone was observed once. This chain connects TRBV30 to TRBJ1-2, with 9 bases lining up with TRBD1. The V gene end was trimmed by 6 bases and the J gene end by 4 bases; junction bases not matched to a gene: 6. The CDR3 has 13 amino acids. Germline-derived CDR1 and CDR2 are GTSNPN and SVGIG (reference sequence). The DNA for the CDR3 is TGTGCCTGTCCCGGGACAGGGTTCTATGGCTACACCTTC. It yields the protein CACPGTGFYGYTF.

The J gene is TRBJ1-1, the V gene TRBV5-6; D is undetermined. The CDR3 has 14 amino acids. Trimming left V 2 bases short and J 3 bases short, with 11 bases between. Germline CDR1 is SGHDT and CDR2 is YYEEEE. The CDR3 DNA follows: TGTGCCAGCAGCTTTTTATCGTCAGACACTGAAGCTTTCTTT. Translating it yields CASSFLSSDTEAFF.

The chain carries TRBV11-3 and TRBJ2-3, with 8 bases identical to TRBD2. Germline-derived CDR1 and CDR2 are SGHNT and YENEEA. The junction had 5 bases not matched to a gene; V was cut back by 5 bases and J by 4 bases. This CDR3 comprises 14 residues. The CDR3 sequence: CASSGTSRADTQYF. Here the CDR3 DNA reads TGTGCCAGCAGCGGGACTAGTCGTGCAGATACGCAGTATTTT. Looking up the rest from reference TRBV11-3 and TRBJ2-3 gives the full variable domain: EAGVVQSPRYKIIEKKQPVAFWCNPISGHNTLYWYLQNLGQGPELLIRYENEEAVDDSQLPKDRFSAERLKGVDSTLKIQPAELGDSAVYLCASSGTSRADTQYFGPGTRLTVL.

With regard to this clone: This sample includes further DNA sequences coding for the same CDR3. The rearrangement uses TRBV27 and TRBJ2-7; 7 positions match TRBD1. Germline CDR1 is MNHEY and CDR2 is SMNVEV (reference sequence). J lost 6 bases, V lost 6 bases, and 5 bases had no gene match. The CDR3 is 12 residues long. The CDR3 sequence is CASRSRGSEQYF. The CDR3 DNA sequence: TGTGCCAGCAGATCCAGGGGGAGCGAGCAGTACTTC.

Written as DNA, the CDR3 is TGTGCCAGCAGCTTTTGGACAGGGGGCGCGGTCACCGGGGAGCTGTTTTTT. This gives the protein CASSFWTGGAVTGELFF. The V and J genes are TRBV7-9 and TRBJ2-2, with 11 bases matching TRBD1. Trimming cost V 3 bases and J 4 bases; bases outside gene matches: 7. The germline V gene encodes CDR1 SEHNR and CDR2 FQNEAQ (reference sequence). The CDR3 consists of 17 residues.

V usage is TRBV18 and J usage is TRBJ2-1; tentatively, D is TRBD1 (6 bases). Trimming shortened V by 3 bases and J by 9 bases, and 21 bases separated the two germline ends. This CDR3 contains 16 residues. Germline loops: CDR1 KGHSH, CDR2 LQKENI. This CDR3 reads CASSPVGAGIASEQFF. The CDR3, as DNA: TGTGCCAGCTCACCGGTGGGGGCCGGTATTGCGAGTGAGCAGTTCTTC.